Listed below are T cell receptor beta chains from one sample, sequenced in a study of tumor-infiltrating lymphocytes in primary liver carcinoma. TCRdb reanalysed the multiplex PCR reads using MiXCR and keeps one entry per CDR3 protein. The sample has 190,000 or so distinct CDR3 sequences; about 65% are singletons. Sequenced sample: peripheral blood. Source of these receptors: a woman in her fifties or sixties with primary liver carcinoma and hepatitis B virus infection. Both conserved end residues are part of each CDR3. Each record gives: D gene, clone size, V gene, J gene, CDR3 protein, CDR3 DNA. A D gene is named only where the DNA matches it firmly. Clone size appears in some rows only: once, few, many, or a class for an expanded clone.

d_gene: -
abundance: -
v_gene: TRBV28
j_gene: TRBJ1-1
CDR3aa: CASSLRWGASNTEAFF
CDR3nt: TGTGCCAGCAGCCTAAGGTGGGGCGCGTCGAACACTGAAGCTTTCTTT

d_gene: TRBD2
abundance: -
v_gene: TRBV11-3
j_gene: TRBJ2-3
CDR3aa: CANSFGLAASTDTQYF
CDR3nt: TGTGCCAACAGCTTTGGACTAGCGGCTAGCACTGATACGCAGTATTTT

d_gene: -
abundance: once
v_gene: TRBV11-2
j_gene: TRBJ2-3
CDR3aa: CASSPAPDVTDTQYF
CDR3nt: TGTGCCAGCAGCCCGGCTCCCGACGTCACAGATACGCAGTATTTT

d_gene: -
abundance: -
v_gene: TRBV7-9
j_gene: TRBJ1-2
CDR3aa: CASSLVGRDNYGYTF
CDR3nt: TGTGCCAGCAGCTTAGTTGGCAGGGACAACTATGGCTACACCTTC

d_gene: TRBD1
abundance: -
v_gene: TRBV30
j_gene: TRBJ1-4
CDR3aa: CAWSDTGTANEKLFF
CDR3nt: TGTGCCTGGAGTGACACGGGGACAGCTAATGAAAAACTGTTTTTT

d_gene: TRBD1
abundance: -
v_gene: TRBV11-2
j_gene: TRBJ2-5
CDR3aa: CTSGLTGGQETQYF
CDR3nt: TGTACCAGCGGCTTAACAGGGGGTCAAGAGACCCAGTACTTC

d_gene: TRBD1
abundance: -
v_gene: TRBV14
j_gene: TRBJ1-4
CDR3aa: CVSGLWTGGAGTNEKLFF
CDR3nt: TGTGTCAGCGGCCTATGGACAGGGGGCGCGGGGACTAATGAAAAACTGTTTTTT

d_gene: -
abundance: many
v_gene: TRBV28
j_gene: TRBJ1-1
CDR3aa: CASSLKFQGEAFF
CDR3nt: TGTGCCAGCAGTTTAAAGTTCCAGGGAGAAGCTTTCTTT

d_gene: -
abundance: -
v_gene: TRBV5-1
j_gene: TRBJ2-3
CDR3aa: CASRANRGGSTDTQYF
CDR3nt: TGCGCCAGCCGGGCAAACCGTGGCGGATCCACAGATACGCAGTATTTT

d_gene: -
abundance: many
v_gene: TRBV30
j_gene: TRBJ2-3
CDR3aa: CAWGGTDTQYF
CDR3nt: TGTGCCTGGGGGGGCACAGATACGCAGTATTTT

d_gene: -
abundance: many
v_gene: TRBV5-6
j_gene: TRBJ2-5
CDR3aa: CASSLWPRGETQYF
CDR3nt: TGTGCCAGCAGCTTGTGGCCACGGGGAGAGACCCAGTACTTC

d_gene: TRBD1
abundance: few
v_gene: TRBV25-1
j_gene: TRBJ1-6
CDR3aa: CASSELGQGGSPLHF
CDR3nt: TGTGCCAGCAGTGAATTGGGACAGGGTGGTTCACCCCTCCACTTT

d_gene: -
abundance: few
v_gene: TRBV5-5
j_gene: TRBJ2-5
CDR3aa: CASSQNIQGGQETQYF
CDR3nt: TGTGCCAGCAGCCAAAACATACAGGGAGGCCAAGAGACCCAGTACTTC

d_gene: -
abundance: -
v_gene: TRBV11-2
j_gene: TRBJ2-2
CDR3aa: CASSLRGGGELFF
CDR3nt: TGTGCCAGCAGCTTAAGAGGGGGCGGGGAGTTGTTTTTT

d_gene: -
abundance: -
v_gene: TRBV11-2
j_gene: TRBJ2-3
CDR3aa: CASSYQDFSTDTQYF
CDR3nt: TGTGCCAGCAGCTACCAGGACTTTAGCACAGATACGCAGTATTTT

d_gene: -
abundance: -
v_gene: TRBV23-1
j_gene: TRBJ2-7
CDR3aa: CASSQVYSAYEQYF
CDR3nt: TGCGCCAGCAGTCAGGTCTACTCTGCCTACGAGCAGTACTTC

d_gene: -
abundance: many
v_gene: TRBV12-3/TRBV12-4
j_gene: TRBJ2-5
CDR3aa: CASSSTTGSQETQYF
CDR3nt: TGTGCCAGCAGTTCCACCACAGGATCCCAAGAGACCCAGTACTTC

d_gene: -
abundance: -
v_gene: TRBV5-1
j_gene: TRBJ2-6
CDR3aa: CASSRSGLRDLSWANVLTF
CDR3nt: TGCGCCAGCAGCCGATCGGGGTTGCGGGACCTCTCTTGGGCCAACGTCCTGACTTTC

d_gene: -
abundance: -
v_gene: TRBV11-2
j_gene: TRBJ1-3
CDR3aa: CASSLPGSLSGNTIYF
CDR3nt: TGTGCCAGCAGCTTACCAGGATCTCTCTCTGGAAACACCATATATTTT

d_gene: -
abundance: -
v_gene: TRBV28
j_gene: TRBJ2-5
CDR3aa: CASSLCQLKTQYF
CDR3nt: TGTGCCAGCAGTCTCTGTCAGTTAAAGACCCAGTACTTC

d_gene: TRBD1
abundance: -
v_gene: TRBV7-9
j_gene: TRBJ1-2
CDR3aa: CASSLGMEGASYYTF
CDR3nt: TGTGCCAGCAGCTTAGGGATGGAGGGGGCGAGTTACTACACCTTC

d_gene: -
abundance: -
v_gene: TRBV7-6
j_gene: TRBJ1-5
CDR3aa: CASSLSPTVRSSNQPQHF
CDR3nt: TGTGCCAGCAGCTTATCTCCCACTGTCAGGAGTAGCAATCAGCCCCAGCATTTT

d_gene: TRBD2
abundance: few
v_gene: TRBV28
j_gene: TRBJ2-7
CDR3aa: CATSYSSGSSYEQYF
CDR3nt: TGTGCCACCTCCTACTCTAGCGGGAGCTCCTACGAGCAGTACTTC

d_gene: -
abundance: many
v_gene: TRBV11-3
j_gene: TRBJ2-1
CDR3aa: CASSLGRRDLSSYNEQFF
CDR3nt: TGTGCCAGCAGCTTAGGTCGACGGGACTTGTCCTCCTACAATGAGCAGTTCTTC

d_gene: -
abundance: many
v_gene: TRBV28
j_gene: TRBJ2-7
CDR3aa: CASSTGTYEQYF
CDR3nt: TGTGCCAGCAGCACTGGGACCTACGAGCAGTACTTC

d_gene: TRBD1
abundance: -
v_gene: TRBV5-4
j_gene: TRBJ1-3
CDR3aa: CANSAQGAGNTIYF
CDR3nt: TGTGCCAACAGCGCACAGGGGGCTGGAAACACCATATATTTT

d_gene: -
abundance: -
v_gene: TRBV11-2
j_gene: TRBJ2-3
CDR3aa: CVSSRGELLATDTQYF
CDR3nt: TGTGTCAGCTCCCGAGGAGAGCTCCTCGCGACAGACACGCAGTATTTT

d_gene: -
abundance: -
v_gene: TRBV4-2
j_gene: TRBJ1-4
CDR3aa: CTSSQDSPRANKYEKLFF
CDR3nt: TGTACCAGCAGCCAAGATTCCCCCAGGGCAAATAAGTATGAAAAACTGTTTTTT

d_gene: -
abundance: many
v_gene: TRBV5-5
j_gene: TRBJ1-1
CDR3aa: CASSLPTRNTEAFF
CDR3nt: TGTGCCAGCAGCCTCCCGACAAGAAACACTGAAGCTTTCTTT

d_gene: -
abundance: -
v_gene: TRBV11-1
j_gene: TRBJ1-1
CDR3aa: CASSLLRRMDTEAFF
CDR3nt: TGTGCCAGCAGCTTATTGCGACGGATGGACACTGAAGCTTTCTTT

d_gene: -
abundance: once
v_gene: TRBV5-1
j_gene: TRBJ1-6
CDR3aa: CASSSPGDSPLDF
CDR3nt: TGCGCCAGCAGCTCTCCGGGGGATTCACCCCTCGACTTT

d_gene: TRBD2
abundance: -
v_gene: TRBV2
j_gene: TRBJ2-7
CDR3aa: CASGYPGTSGSEQYF
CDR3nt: TGTGCCAGCGGCTACCCCGGGACTAGCGGGAGTGAGCAGTACTTC

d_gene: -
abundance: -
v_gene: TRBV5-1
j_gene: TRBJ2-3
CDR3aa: CASCWKLASTDTQYF
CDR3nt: TGCGCCAGCTGCTGGAAACTAGCTAGCACAGATACGCAGTATTTT

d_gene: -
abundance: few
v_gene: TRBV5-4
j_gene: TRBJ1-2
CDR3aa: CASSYEEGQLYGYTF
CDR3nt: TGTGCCAGCAGCTATGAGGAAGGACAGCTCTATGGCTACACCTTC

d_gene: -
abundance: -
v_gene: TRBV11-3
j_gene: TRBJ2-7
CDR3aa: CVSSPYTSPYEQYF
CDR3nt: TGTGTCAGCAGCCCATATACGTCCCCCTACGAGCAGTACTTC

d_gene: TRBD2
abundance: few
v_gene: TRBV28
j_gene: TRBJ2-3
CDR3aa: CASSSPTSGVDTQYF
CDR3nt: TGTGCCAGCAGTTCTCCGACTAGCGGGGTGGATACGCAGTATTTT